This T cell receptor (beta chain) was observed in a study of OX40 agonist ivuxolimab in advanced cancers. Study conclusions and caveats: Researchers report that CD8+ T cells had, on average, more expanded clones than CD4+. Also showing low normalized T-cell clonal expansion were some of the nonresponders.

This CDR3 comprises 12 residues. CDR1 is LNHDA and CDR2 is SQIVND in the germline V gene (reference sequence). On this clone itself: Its target is unknown.

Libraries were prepared by immunoSEQ multiplex PCR; TCRdb keeps only in-frame clonotypes and omits some of them. Among 60,000 to 75,000 clones listed, around 88% were seen once. The sequence derives from an adult with an advanced solid tumor such as melanoma, head and neck, liver or kidney cancer. The sequenced sample was CD4+ or CD8+ T cells sorted from blood, obtained in a trial of the OX40 agonist ivuxolimab. V gene TRBV19 combines with J gene TRBJ1-5; D ambiguous. The CDR3 protein is CASSYPNQPQHF. The CDR3 DNA sequence: TGTGCTAGCTCTTACCCAAATCAGCCCCAGCATTTT.